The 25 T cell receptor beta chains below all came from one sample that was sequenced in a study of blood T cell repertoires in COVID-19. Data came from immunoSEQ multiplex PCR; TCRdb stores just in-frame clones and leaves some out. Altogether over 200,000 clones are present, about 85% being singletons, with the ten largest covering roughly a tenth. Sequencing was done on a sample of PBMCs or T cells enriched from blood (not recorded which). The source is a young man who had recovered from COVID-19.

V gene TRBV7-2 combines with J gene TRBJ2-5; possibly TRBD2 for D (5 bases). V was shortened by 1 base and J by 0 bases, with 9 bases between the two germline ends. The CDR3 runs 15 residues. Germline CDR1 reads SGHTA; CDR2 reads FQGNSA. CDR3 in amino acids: CASSLVSGNQETQYF. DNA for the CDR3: TGTGCCAGCAGCTTAGTGTCGGGGAACCAAGAGACCCAGTACTTC. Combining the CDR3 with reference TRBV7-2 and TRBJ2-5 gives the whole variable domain GAGVSQSPSNKVTEKGKDVELRCDPISGHTALYWYRQSLGQGLEFLIYFQGNSAPDKSGLPSDRFSAERTGGSVSTLTIQRTQQEDSAVYLCASSLVSGNQETQYFGPGTRLLVL.

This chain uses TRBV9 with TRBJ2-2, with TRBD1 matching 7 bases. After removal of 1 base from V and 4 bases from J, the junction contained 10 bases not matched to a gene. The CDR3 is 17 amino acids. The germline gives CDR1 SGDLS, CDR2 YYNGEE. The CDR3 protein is CASSVTTGVRGTGELFF. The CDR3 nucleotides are TGTGCCAGCAGCGTAACAACAGGGGTCCGCGGCACCGGGGAGCTGTTTTTT.

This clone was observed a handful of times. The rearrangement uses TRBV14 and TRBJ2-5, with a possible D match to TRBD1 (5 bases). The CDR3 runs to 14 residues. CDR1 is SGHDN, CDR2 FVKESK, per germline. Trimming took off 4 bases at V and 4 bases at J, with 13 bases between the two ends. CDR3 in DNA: TGTGCCAGCAGCCCCTCTTTTCAGGGAGAGACCCAGTACTTC. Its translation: CASSPSFQGETQYF.

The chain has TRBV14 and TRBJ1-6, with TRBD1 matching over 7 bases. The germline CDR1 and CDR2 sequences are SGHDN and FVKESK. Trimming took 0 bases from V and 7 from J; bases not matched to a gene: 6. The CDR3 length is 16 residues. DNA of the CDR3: TGTGCCAGCAGCCAAGATTGGCAGGGGGACAATTCACCCCTCCACTTT. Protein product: CASSQDWQGDNSPLHF.

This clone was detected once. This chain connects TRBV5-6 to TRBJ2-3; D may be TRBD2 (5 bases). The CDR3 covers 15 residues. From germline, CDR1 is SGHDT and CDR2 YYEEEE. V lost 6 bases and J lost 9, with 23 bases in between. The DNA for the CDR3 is TGTGCCAGCACCTACCACGGACTGGCCCCATTAACGCAGTATTTT. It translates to CASTYHGLAPLTQYF.

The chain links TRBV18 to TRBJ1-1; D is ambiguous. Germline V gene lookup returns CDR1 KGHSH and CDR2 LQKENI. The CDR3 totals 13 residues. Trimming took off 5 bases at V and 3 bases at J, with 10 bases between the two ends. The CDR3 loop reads CASSSREDTEAFF. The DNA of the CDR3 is TGTGCCAGCTCATCAAGGGAGGACACTGAAGCTTTCTTT.

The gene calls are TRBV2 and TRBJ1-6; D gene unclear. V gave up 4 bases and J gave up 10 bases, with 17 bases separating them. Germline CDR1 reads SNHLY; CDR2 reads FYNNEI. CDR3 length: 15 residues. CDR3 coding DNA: TGTGCCAGCAGTGTTTTTAGCGGACCAGCCTCACCCCTCCACTTT. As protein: CASSVFSGPASPLHF.

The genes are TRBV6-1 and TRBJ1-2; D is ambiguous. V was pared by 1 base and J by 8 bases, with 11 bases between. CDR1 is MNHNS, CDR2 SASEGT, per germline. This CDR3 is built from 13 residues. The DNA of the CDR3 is TGTGCCAGCAGTGAAGACTTTAGACTCGGCTACACCTTC. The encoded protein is CASSEDFRLGYTF.

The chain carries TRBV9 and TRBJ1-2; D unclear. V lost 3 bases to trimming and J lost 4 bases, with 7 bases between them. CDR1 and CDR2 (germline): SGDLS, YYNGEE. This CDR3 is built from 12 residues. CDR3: CASSASGYGYTF. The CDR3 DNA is TGTGCCAGCAGCGCTAGCGGCTATGGCTACACCTTC.

This CDR3 is CSVVLASGSYEQYF. Written as DNA, the CDR3 is TGCAGCGTTGTTTTGGCTAGCGGCTCCTACGAGCAGTACTTC. The chain joins TRBV29-1 to TRBJ2-7, with TRBD2 matching 7 bases. V dropped 4 bases and J dropped 0; count of bases not matched to a gene: 6. This CDR3 comprises 14 residues. CDR1 and CDR2 (germline): SQVTM, ANQGSEA.

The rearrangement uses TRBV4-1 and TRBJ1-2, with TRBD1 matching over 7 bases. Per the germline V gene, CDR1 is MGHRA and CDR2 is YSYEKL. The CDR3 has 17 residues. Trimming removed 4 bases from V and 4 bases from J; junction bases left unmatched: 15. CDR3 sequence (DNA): TGCGCCAGCAGCCTGGAAAAGGGGGCGCAGGGCTTCTATGGCTACACCTTC. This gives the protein CASSLEKGAQGFYGYTF.

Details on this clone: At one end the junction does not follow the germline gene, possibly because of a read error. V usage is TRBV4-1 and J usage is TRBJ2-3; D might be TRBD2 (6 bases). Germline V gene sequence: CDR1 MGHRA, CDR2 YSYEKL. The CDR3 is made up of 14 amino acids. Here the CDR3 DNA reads TGCGCCAGCACCCAAGGCCTGGAGGGGGATACGCAGTATTTT. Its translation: CASTQGLEGDTQYF.

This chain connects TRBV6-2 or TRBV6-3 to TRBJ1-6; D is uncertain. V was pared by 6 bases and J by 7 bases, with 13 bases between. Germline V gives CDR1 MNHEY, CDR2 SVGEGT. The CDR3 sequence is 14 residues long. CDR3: CASSRISGNSPLHF. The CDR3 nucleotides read TGTGCCAGCAGCCGCATTTCCGGGAATTCACCCCTCCACTTT.

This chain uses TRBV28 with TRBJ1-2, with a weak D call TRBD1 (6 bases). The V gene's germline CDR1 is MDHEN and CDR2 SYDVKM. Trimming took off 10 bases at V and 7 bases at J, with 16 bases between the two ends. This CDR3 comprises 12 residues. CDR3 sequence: CATSAGTTGYTF. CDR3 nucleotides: TGTGCCACCTCCGCCGGGACAACTGGCTACACCTTC.

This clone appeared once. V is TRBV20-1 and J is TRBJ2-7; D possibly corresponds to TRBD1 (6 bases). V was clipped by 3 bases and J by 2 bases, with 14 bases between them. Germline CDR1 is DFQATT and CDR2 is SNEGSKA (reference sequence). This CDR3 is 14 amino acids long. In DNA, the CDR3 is TGCAGTGCTAGTAGAATAGGGACAACCTACGAGCAGTACTTC. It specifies CSASRIGTTYEQYF.

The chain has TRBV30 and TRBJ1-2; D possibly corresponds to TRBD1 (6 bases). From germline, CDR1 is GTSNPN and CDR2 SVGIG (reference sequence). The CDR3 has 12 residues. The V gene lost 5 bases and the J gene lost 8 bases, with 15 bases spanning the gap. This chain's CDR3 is CAWLRGAYGYTF. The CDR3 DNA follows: TGTGCCTGGCTCCGGGGGGCGTACGGCTACACCTTC.

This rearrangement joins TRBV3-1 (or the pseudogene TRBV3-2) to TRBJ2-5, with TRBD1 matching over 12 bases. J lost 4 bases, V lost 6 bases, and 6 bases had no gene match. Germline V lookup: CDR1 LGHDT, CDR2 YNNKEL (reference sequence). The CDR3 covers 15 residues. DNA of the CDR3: TGTGCCAGCAGACCCGGGACAGGGGGCGGAGAGACCCAGTACTTC. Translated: CASRPGTGGGETQYF.

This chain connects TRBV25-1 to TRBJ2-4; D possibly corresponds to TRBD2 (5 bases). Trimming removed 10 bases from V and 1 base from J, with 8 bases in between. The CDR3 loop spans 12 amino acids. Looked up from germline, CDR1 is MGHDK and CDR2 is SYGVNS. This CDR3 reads CATSGAKNIQYF. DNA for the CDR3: TGTGCCACGAGCGGTGCCAAAAACATTCAGTACTTC.

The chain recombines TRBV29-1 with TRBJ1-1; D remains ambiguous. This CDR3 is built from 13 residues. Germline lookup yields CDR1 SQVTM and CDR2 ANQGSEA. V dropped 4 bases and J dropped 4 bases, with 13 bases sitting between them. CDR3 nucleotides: TGCAGCGTTGTGATTTTGGAGGGCACTGAAGCTTTCTTT. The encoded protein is CSVVILEGTEAFF.

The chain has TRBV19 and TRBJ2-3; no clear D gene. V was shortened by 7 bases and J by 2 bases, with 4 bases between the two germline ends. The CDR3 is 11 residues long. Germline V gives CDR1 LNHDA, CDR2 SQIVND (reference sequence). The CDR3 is CASTSTDTQYF. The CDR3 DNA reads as TGTGCCAGTACCTCCACAGATACGCAGTATTTT.

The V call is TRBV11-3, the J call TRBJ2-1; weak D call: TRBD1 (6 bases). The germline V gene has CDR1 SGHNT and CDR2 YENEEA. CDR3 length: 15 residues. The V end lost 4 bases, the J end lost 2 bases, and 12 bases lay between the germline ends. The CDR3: CASSSGDGTYNEQFF. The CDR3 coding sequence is TGTGCCAGCAGCTCAGGGGACGGGACCTACAATGAGCAGTTCTTC.

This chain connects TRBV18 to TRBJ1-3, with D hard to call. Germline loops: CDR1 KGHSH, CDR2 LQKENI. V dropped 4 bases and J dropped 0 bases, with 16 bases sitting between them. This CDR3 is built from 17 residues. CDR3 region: CASSLSNPGSSGNTIYF. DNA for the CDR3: TGTGCCAGCTCACTATCAAATCCTGGGAGCTCTGGAAACACCATATATTTT.

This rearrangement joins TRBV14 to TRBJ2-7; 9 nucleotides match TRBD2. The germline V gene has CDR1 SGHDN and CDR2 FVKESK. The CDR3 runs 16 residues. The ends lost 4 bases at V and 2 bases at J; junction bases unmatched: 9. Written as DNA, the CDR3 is TGTGCCAGCAGCCGCGGGAGACTAGCGGACCCCTACGAGCAGTACTTC. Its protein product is CASSRGRLADPYEQYF.

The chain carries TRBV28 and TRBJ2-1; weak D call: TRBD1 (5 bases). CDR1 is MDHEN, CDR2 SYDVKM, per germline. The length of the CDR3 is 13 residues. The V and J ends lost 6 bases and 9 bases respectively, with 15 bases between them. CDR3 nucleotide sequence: TGTGCCAGCAGGGCCAGGGTCGTGGTTGAGCAGTTCTTC. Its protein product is CASRARVVVEQFF.

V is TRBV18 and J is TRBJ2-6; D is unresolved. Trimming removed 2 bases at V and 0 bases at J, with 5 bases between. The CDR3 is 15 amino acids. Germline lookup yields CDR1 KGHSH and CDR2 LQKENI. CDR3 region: CASSPSSSGANVLTF. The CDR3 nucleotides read TGTGCCAGCTCACCATCCTCCTCTGGGGCCAACGTCCTGACTTTC.